This TCR beta chain was sequenced for a study of cytomegalovirus exposure and HLA in healthy donors. Points from the study as a whole: Previously analyzed data showed that most TCR beta V segments were productive at a frequency of about 90% or about 30%. HLA alleles were associated with some 16,000 TCR beta sequences in a later analysis at 0.05 false discovery rate. Beyond CMV serostatus, there was no information to go on about immune exposure. Cytomegalovirus association was listed for roughly 160 TCR beta chains.

The ends were cut back, 0 bases at V and 1 base at J, with 7 bases in the middle. The germline V gene encodes CDR1 SGHRS and CDR2 YFSETQ. This CDR3 spans 14 amino acids. Comments on this clone: Its specificity is not known.

PCR employed 60 Vbeta and 13 Jbeta primers. TCRdb's copy holds only in-frame clones and misses some; the assay was immunoSEQ multiplex PCR. Among 95,000 to 150,000 clones, roughly 76% were seen once, and the ten largest hold roughly an eighth. The sample comprised PBMCs. This sequence joins TRBV5-1 and TRBJ1-1, with D unclear. The receptor comes from a woman aged 60-75 years in good health and CMV-seropositive. In nucleotides, the CDR3 is TGCGCCAGCAGCTTGGACGCCAGGAACACTGAAGCTTTCTTT. This codes for CASSLDARNTEAFF.